The T cell receptor (beta chain) described here comes from a study of cytomegalovirus exposure and HLA in healthy donors. It was with 60 Vbeta and 13 Jbeta primers that the PCR ran. TCRdb's table, derived via immunoSEQ multiplex PCR, lists solely in-frame clones and lacks some. The top ten hold approximately 7% of the sample, which has over 150,000 clones, more than 80% seen once. This clone was detected only once. V trimming: 0 bases; J trimming: 5 bases; junction bases outside the gene matches: 7. This CDR3 region has 16 residues. The germline V gene encodes CDR1 SGHTA and CDR2 FQGTGA. Input material: PBMCs. The chain combines TRBV7-3 with TRBJ2-1; 7 nucleotides align to TRBD2. The origin of this receptor is a woman aged 25-40 years in good health and CMV-seropositive. The CDR3 sequence is CASSLTTTGGDNEQFF. DNA of the CDR3: TGTGCCAGCAGCTTAACGACGACGGGGGGTGACAATGAGCAGTTCTTC.